This T cell receptor beta chain was captured by sequencing in a study of blood T cells in healthy people across ages. Overall study findings and caveats: Those diversity estimates obtained from one million T cells were thought to be underestimates.

This clonotype was detected only a few times. The antigen remains unidentified. The CDR3 runs 13 residues. Germline V gene sequence: CDR1 MNHEY, CDR2 SMNVEV (reference sequence). The germline V and J ends were trimmed by 5 bases and 7 bases, with 13 bases remaining between them. Primers used in a second PCR of about 7 to 11 cycles were a sample-barcoded 5' primer and a J-beta primer mix. TCRdb re-derived calls from the 5' RACE reads in MiXCR, one entry per CDR3 protein. The data contain fewer than 900,000 distinct CDR3 sequences, around 36% of them seen just once; the ten biggest clones take up 13%. Sample: blood. The source is a man between 18 and 29 years old in good health. V gene TRBV27 combines with J gene TRBJ2-3; tentative D call: TRBD2 (6 bases). The CDR3 protein is CASSVGGTYTQYF. The CDR3, as DNA: TGTGCCAGCAGTGTCGGAGGGACGTATACGCAGTATTTT.